This is a list of T cell receptor beta chains from one sample in a study of T cell responses to AZD1222 COVID-19 vaccine. Method: immunoSEQ multiplex PCR; TCRdb's copy keeps in-frame clones and lacks some. The sample includes tens of thousands of clones, roughly 80% of them seen just once. The sequencing used peripheral blood, collected 28 days after the second AZD1222 dose. These receptors were collected from an adult who received the AZD1222 COVID-19 vaccine. The CDR3 runs from the conserved cysteine through the conserved F or W. Some rows have no size entry. The others give once, few or many, or a class for an expanded clone.

abundance: -
len: 17
j_gene: TRBJ1-5
v_gene: TRBV6-1
CDR3aa: CASSAPRGRGSNQPQHF

abundance: -
len: 15
j_gene: TRBJ2-7
v_gene: TRBV7-8
CDR3aa: CASSFRPFSRSEQYF

abundance: -
len: 14
j_gene: TRBJ1-4
v_gene: TRBV28
CDR3aa: CASSFGGTNEKLFF

abundance: -
len: 17
j_gene: TRBJ2-1
v_gene: TRBV14
CDR3aa: CASSRNMGMLSYNEQFF

abundance: -
len: 15
j_gene: TRBJ1-6
v_gene: TRBV7-2
CDR3aa: CASSFAGLNNSPLHF

abundance: few
len: 13
j_gene: TRBJ1-5
v_gene: TRBV27
CDR3aa: CASSLREGQPQHF

abundance: -
len: 15
j_gene: TRBJ1-1
v_gene: TRBV7-2
CDR3aa: CASSLGQGMNTEAFF

abundance: -
len: 14
j_gene: TRBJ2-3
v_gene: TRBV20-1
CDR3aa: CSASVPDGTDTQYF

abundance: -
len: 13
j_gene: TRBJ1-1
v_gene: TRBV28
CDR3aa: CASSPGQGGPAFF

abundance: -
len: 11
j_gene: TRBJ2-1
v_gene: TRBV20-1
CDR3aa: CSAAGGNEQFF

abundance: few
len: 14
j_gene: TRBJ2-7
v_gene: TRBV13
CDR3aa: CASSLGLGSSEQYF

abundance: -
len: 15
j_gene: TRBJ1-5
v_gene: TRBV18
CDR3aa: CASSLGGTGLQPQHF

abundance: few
len: 15
j_gene: TRBJ2-1
v_gene: TRBV7-3
CDR3aa: CASSFSASAYNEQFF

abundance: once
len: 13
j_gene: TRBJ2-5
v_gene: TRBV6-2/TRBV6-3
CDR3aa: CASSLGRRETQYF

abundance: -
len: 13
j_gene: TRBJ1-2
v_gene: TRBV12-3/TRBV12-4
CDR3aa: CASTQSGNYGYTF

abundance: -
len: 15
j_gene: TRBJ2-3
v_gene: TRBV5-5
CDR3aa: CASSLNGGAGDTQYF

abundance: -
len: 13
j_gene: TRBJ1-5
v_gene: TRBV6-4
CDR3aa: CASSDRGKQPQHF

abundance: -
len: 14
j_gene: TRBJ2-1
v_gene: TRBV6-2/TRBV6-3
CDR3aa: CASSTVSATPEQFF

abundance: -
len: 14
j_gene: TRBJ2-5
v_gene: TRBV3-1/TRBV3-2
CDR3aa: CASSPGTREETQYF

abundance: -
len: 13
j_gene: TRBJ1-5
v_gene: TRBV10-3
CDR3aa: CAISEYSNQPQHF

abundance: once
len: 13
j_gene: TRBJ1-2
v_gene: TRBV24-1
CDR3aa: CATSETGTSGYTF

abundance: -
len: 16
j_gene: TRBJ2-1
v_gene: TRBV7-9
CDR3aa: CASSPTLLAGYNEQFF

abundance: -
len: 19
j_gene: TRBJ2-6
v_gene: TRBV29-1
CDR3aa: CSVEPKRYRGYSGANVLTF

abundance: -
len: 12
j_gene: TRBJ1-4
v_gene: TRBV23-1
CDR3aa: CASSQSREKLFF

abundance: -
len: 18
j_gene: TRBJ2-4
v_gene: TRBV11-2
CDR3aa: CASSGGRLDVGHKNIQYF

abundance: many
len: 15
j_gene: TRBJ2-5
v_gene: TRBV13
CDR3aa: CASSLASGGQETQYF

abundance: -
len: 15
j_gene: TRBJ1-4
v_gene: TRBV5-4
CDR3aa: CASSLAGGGGEKLFF

abundance: -
len: 14
j_gene: TRBJ2-5
v_gene: TRBV6-1
CDR3aa: CASSEGQGGETQYF

abundance: -
len: 18
j_gene: TRBJ1-4
v_gene: TRBV7-9
CDR3aa: CASSLLSDFQTTNEKLFF

abundance: -
len: 17
j_gene: TRBJ2-1
v_gene: TRBV5-4
CDR3aa: CASSPTKTSGSLNEQFF

abundance: -
len: 17
j_gene: TRBJ1-3
v_gene: TRBV28
CDR3aa: CASSPPGTGHSGNTIYF

abundance: -
len: 15
j_gene: TRBJ2-2
v_gene: TRBV2
CDR3aa: CASGQGVTSSGELFF

abundance: -
len: 12
j_gene: TRBJ2-1
v_gene: TRBV11-2
CDR3aa: CASSHPRAWQFF

abundance: -
len: 15
j_gene: TRBJ2-3
v_gene: TRBV5-1
CDR3aa: CASSPGLAVIDTQYF

abundance: -
len: 13
j_gene: TRBJ1-2
v_gene: TRBV19
CDR3aa: CASSTGTAYGYTF

abundance: -
len: 16
j_gene: TRBJ2-2
v_gene: TRBV7-9
CDR3aa: CASSLGTGADTGELFF

abundance: few
len: 11
j_gene: TRBJ2-3
v_gene: TRBV20-1
CDR3aa: CSARREDTQYF

abundance: once
len: 15
j_gene: TRBJ2-1
v_gene: TRBV3-1/TRBV3-2
CDR3aa: CASSQAGLAYNEQFF

abundance: once
len: 14
j_gene: TRBJ2-7
v_gene: TRBV28
CDR3aa: CASTLSGTVYEQYF

abundance: -
len: 12
j_gene: TRBJ1-5
v_gene: TRBV28
CDR3aa: CASSLSPIDRNF

abundance: few
len: 16
j_gene: TRBJ2-2
v_gene: TRBV13
CDR3aa: CASSRLTGAGTGELFF

abundance: -
len: 15
j_gene: TRBJ2-5
v_gene: TRBV3-1/TRBV3-2
CDR3aa: CASSRAGTSGETQYF

abundance: -
len: 15
j_gene: TRBJ2-2
v_gene: TRBV5-1
CDR3aa: CASSATSGNTGELFF

abundance: -
len: 15
j_gene: TRBJ2-7
v_gene: TRBV9
CDR3aa: CASSVGLAGSYEQYF

abundance: -
len: 17
j_gene: TRBJ1-3
v_gene: TRBV11-2
CDR3aa: CASTLTTVLTTGNTIYF

abundance: -
len: 15
j_gene: TRBJ1-1
v_gene: TRBV5-5
CDR3aa: CASSLTGGRGTEAFF

abundance: -
len: 16
j_gene: TRBJ2-2
v_gene: TRBV4-2
CDR3aa: CASSQEWLVSTGELFF

abundance: few
len: 14
j_gene: TRBJ2-5
v_gene: TRBV28
CDR3aa: CASSEGGAIETQYF

abundance: -
len: 15
j_gene: TRBJ1-1
v_gene: TRBV3-1/TRBV3-2
CDR3aa: CASSHPGTGTTEAFF

abundance: -
len: 15
j_gene: TRBJ2-1
v_gene: TRBV19
CDR3aa: CATTLGDRGLDEQFF

abundance: -
len: 14
j_gene: TRBJ2-7
v_gene: TRBV11-2
CDR3aa: CASSTLGAGYEQYF

abundance: -
len: 15
j_gene: TRBJ2-3
v_gene: TRBV10-2
CDR3aa: CASSRIAGSTDTQYF

abundance: -
len: 13
j_gene: TRBJ2-1
v_gene: TRBV30
CDR3aa: CAWSPNSYNEQFF

abundance: -
len: 14
j_gene: TRBJ1-2
v_gene: TRBV3-1/TRBV3-2
CDR3aa: CASSQRGIPPGYTF